This is a list of T cell receptor beta chains from one sample in a study of cytotoxic CD8 clonotypes in ibrutinib-treated CLL. Data came from immunoSEQ multiplex PCR; TCRdb stores just in-frame clones and leaves some out. The sample carries over 40,000 clones, around 78% recorded once. The specimen was PBMCs, collected after 24 months of ibrutinib treatment. The receptors originated from a human donor with chronic lymphocytic leukemia. Both conserved end residues are part of each CDR3. The D gene is left open where the match is weak. A clone size is listed for some rows: how often the clone was seen (once, few, many), or a class if it is expanded.

j_call v_call clone_size d_call cdr3_nt cdr3_aa
TRBJ1-2 TRBV9 few NA TGTGCCAGCAGCGTCTGGGATGGCTATGGCTACACCTTC CASSVWDGYGYTF
TRBJ2-5 TRBV9 NA NA TGTGCCAGCAGCGTCCAGGTGGCGGGGCAAGAGACCCAGTACTTC CASSVQVAGQETQYF
TRBJ1-2 TRBV10-3 NA NA TGTGCCATCAGTGAGTCAGGGCAGGCTGACTATGGCTACACCTTC CAISESGQADYGYTF
TRBJ2-5 TRBV7-9 NA NA TGTGCCAGCAGCTTAGCGGCCGGCGAGCCTTCGGGGGAGACCCAGTACTTC CASSLAAGEPSGETQYF
TRBJ2-2 TRBV7-7 NA NA TGTGCCAGCAGCCCTTATGGGGCGGCCGGGGAGCTGTTTTTT CASSPYGAAGELFF
TRBJ2-3 TRBV21-1 NA NA TGTGCCAGCAGCAAACCGACCTACCGAAGTTCAGATACGCAGTATTTT CASSKPTYRSSDTQYF
TRBJ1-1 TRBV19 NA NA TGTGCCAGTAGTTGGGCAGGGAACACTGAAGCTTTCTTT CASSWAGNTEAFF
TRBJ2-7 TRBV19 few NA TGTGCCAGTAGTATGAAACAGACCTACGAGCAGTACTTC CASSMKQTYEQYF
TRBJ2-4 TRBV5-4 NA NA TGTGCCAGCAGCTTGGCGGGGGTACTAGCCAAAAACATTCAGTACTTC CASSLAGVLAKNIQYF
TRBJ1-4 TRBV5-4 few TRBD1 TGTGCCAGCAGCGCGGACCGGGACAGGGGTGGTGAAAAACTGTTTTTT CASSADRDRGGEKLFF
TRBJ2-6 TRBV9 NA NA TGTGCCAGCAGCGTAGGAGGGGGGCCTGGGGCCAACGTCCTGACTTTC CASSVGGGPGANVLTF
TRBJ2-1 TRBV7-9 NA TRBD2 TGTGCCAGCGGTCAGCGGGGTTCCTACAATGAGCAGTTCTTC CASGQRGSYNEQFF
TRBJ2-7 TRBV28 few NA TGTGCCACCACCCCCGGCGGGACCTACGAGCAGTACTTC CATTPGGTYEQYF
TRBJ1-1 TRBV20-1 NA NA TGCAGTGGGCGGAGGGACACTGAAGCTTTCTTT CSGRRDTEAFF
TRBJ1-3 TRBV7-8 few NA TGTGCCAGCAGCTTACTCTTCTCTGGAAACACCATATATTTT CASSLLFSGNTIYF